The rows below give T cell receptor beta chains drawn from one sample of a study of graft-versus-host responses after intestinal transplantation. These receptors have no known antigen. The method was immunoSEQ multiplex PCR; TCRdb's version includes in-frame clones alone and lacks a portion of them. The sample has about 120,000 clones, approximately 96% seen once; the top ten hold more than 2.5%. Sequenced here: unstimulated CD8+ T cells sorted from spleen or lymph node cells, sampled before intestinal transplant. The receptors originated from a human donor who received an intestinal transplant. Each CDR3 is given with its conserved first and last residue. The D gene is left open where the match is weak.

j_call v_call d_call cdr3_nt cdr3_aa
TRBJ1-1 TRBV30 - TGTGCCTGGACGACAGGTGGTGAAGCTTTCTTT CAWTTGGEAFF
TRBJ2-1 TRBV5-1 TRBD2 TGCGCCAGCAGCATAAAGACTAGCGGGAGATACCCCTACAATGAGCAGTTCTTC CASSIKTSGRYPYNEQFF
TRBJ2-1 TRBV28 TRBD2 TGTGCCAGCAGTTTTCCTAGCGGCCACAATGAGCAGTTCTTC CASSFPSGHNEQFF
TRBJ2-7 TRBV28 TRBD1 TGTGCCAGCAGTTTTGACAGGGTTTACGAGCAGTACTTC CASSFDRVYEQYF
TRBJ2-1 TRBV7-3 TRBD2 TGTGCCAGCAGCTTAAAATCTTGGGCTAGCGGGAGCTCCTACAATGAGCAGTTCTTC CASSLKSWASGSSYNEQFF
TRBJ1-2 TRBV5-5 - TGTGCCAGCAGTTTTGGGGACACCTTCTATGGCTACACCTTC CASSFGDTFYGYTF
TRBJ2-1 TRBV10-1 - TGCGCCAGCAGTAGCGGCACCAGGAATGAGCAGTTCTTC CASSSGTRNEQFF
TRBJ2-3 TRBV5-6 - TGTGCCAGCACCATCGGAGGGGGGCTCACAGATACGCAGTATTTT CASTIGGGLTDTQYF
TRBJ2-7 TRBV2 - TGTGCCAGCAGTGAAGGGGACGGGAGCTCCTACGAGCAGTACTTC CASSEGDGSSYEQYF
TRBJ2-3 TRBV20-1 TRBD1 TGCAGTGTCGCAGGGGGAGATACGCAGTATTTT CSVAGGDTQYF
TRBJ2-7 TRBV11-2 TRBD1 TGTGCCAGCAGCTCCAAGGGGGCTCCCTACGAGCAGTACTTC CASSSKGAPYEQYF
TRBJ1-2 TRBV27 - TGTGCCAGCAGTTTACTTCCGAACTATGGCTACACCTTC CASSLLPNYGYTF
TRBJ2-1 TRBV7-3 - TGTGCCAGCACCTTAGGGACCAAATACAATGAGCAGTTCTTC CASTLGTKYNEQFF
TRBJ2-2 TRBV7-6 TRBD1 TGTGCCAGCAGCATCCGGACAGGGGTTGCCGGGGAGCTGTTTTTT CASSIRTGVAGELFF